One T cell receptor (beta chain) is described in this entry. The CDR3 contains 14 residues. The germline V gene has CDR1 GTSNPN and CDR2 SVGIG (reference sequence). V was pared by 0 bases and J by 4 bases, with 12 bases between. Assay used: immunoSEQ multiplex PCR; TCRdb lists only in-frame clones, some missing. The sample records 180,000 or so clones, around 83% being singletons. This sample was taken from a study of blood T cell repertoires in COVID-19. Specimen: peripheral blood. The J gene is TRBJ1-2, the V gene TRBV30; D is perhaps TRBD1 (5 bases). The clonotype originates from a young man with acute or convalescent COVID-19. CDR3 bases: TGTGCCTGGAGTGTTCCCCCAGGGATCTATGGCTACACCTTC. Its translation: CAWSVPPGIYGYTF.